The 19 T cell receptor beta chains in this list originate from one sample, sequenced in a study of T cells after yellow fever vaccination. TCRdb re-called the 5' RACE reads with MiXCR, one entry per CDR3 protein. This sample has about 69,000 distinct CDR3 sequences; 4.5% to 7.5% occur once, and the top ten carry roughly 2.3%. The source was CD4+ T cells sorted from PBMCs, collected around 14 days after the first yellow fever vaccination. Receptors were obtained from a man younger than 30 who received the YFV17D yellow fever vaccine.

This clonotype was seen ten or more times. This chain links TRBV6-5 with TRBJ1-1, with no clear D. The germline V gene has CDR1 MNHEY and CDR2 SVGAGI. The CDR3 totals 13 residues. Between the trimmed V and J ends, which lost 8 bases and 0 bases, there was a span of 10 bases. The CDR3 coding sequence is TGTGCCAGCCGCCATGGAGTGAACACTGAAGCTTTCTTT. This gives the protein CASRHGVNTEAFF.

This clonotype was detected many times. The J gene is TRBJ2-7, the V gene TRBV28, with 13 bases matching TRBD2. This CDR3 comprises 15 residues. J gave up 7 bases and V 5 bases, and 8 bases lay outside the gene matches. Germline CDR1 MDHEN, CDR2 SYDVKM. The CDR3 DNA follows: TGTGCCAGCAGTCGGACTAGCGGGGGCCTCTTGGAGCAGTACGTC. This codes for CASSRTSGGLLEQYV.

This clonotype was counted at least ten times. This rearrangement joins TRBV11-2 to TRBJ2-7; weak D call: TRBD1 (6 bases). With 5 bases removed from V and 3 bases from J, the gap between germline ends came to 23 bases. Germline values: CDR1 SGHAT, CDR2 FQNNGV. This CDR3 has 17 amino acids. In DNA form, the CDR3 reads TGTGCCAGCAGCCGAACCGGTGTTCACAGGGTGGTCTACGAGCAGTACTTC. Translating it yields CASSRTGVHRVVYEQYF.

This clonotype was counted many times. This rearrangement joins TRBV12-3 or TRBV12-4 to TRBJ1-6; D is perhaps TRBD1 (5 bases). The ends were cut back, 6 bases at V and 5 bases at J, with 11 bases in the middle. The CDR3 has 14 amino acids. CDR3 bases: TGTGCCAGCAGACCGGGACCGAATAATTCACCCCTCCACTTT. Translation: CASRPGPNNSPLHF.

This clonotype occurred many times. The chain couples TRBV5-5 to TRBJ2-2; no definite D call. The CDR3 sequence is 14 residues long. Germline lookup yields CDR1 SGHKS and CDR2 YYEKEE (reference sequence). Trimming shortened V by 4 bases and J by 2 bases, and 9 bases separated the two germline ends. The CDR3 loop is CASSLRFNTGELFF. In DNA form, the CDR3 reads TGTGCCAGCAGCCTTAGGTTTAACACCGGGGAGCTGTTTTTT.

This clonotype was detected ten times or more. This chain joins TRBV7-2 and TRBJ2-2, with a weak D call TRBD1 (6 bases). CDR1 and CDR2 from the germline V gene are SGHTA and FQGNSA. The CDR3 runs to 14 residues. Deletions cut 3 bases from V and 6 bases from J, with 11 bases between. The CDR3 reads CASSFGWGPGELFF. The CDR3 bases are TGTGCCAGCAGCTTCGGGTGGGGGCCCGGGGAGCTGTTTTTT.

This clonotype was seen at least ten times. The DNA of the CDR3 is TGCAGTGCCCCTTTGGGTTGGAATGAAAAACTGTTTTTT. This codes for CSAPLGWNEKLFF. V usage is TRBV20-1 and J usage is TRBJ1-4; D not resolved. Germline loops: CDR1 DFQATT, CDR2 SNEGSKA (reference sequence). V lost 6 bases and J 5 bases, leaving 13 bases between the germline ends. The CDR3 is 13 amino acids.

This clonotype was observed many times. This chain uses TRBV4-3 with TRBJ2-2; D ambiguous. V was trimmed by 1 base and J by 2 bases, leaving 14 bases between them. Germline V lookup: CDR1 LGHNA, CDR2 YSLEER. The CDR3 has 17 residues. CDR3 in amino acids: CASSQGVRQLNTGELFF. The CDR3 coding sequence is TGCGCCAGCAGCCAAGGGGTGAGGCAGCTCAACACCGGGGAGCTGTTTTTT.

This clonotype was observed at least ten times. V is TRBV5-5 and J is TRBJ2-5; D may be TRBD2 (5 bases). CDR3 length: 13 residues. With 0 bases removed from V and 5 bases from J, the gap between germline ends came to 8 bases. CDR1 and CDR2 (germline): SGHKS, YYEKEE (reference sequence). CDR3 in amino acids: CASSLAPGETQYF. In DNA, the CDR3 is TGTGCCAGCAGCTTGGCGCCGGGGGAGACCCAGTACTTC.

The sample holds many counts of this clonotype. The CDR3 DNA sequence: TGTGCCAGCTCACACTCGACAGGGTTCGACGAGCAGTACGTC. It is translated as CASSHSTGFDEQYV. This chain links TRBV18 with TRBJ2-7; the match to TRBD1 covers 7 bases. The V segment lost 4 bases and the J segment 5 bases; nucleotides outside the gene matches: 8. The CDR3 length is 14 residues. The germline V gene encodes CDR1 KGHSH and CDR2 LQKENI.

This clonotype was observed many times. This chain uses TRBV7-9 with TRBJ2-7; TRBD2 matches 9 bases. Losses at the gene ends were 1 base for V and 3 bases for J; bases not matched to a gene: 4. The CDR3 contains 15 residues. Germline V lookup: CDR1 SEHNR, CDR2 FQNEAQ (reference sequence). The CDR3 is CASSLGVSGGYEQYF. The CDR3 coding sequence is TGTGCCAGCAGCTTAGGGGTTAGCGGGGGCTACGAGCAGTACTTC. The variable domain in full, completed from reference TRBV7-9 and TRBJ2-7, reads DTGVSQNPRHKITKRGQNVTFRCDPISEHNRLYWYRQTLGQGPEFLTYFQNEAQLEKSRLLSDRFSAERPKGSFSTLEIQRTEQGDSAMYLCASSLGVSGGYEQYFGPGTRLTVT.

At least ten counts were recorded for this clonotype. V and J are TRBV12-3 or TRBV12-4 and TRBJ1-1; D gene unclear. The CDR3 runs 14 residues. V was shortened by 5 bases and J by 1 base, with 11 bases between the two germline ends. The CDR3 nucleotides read TGTGCCAGCAGTGAAAGGGCCGCGAACACTGAAGCTTTCTTT. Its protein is CASSERAANTEAFF.

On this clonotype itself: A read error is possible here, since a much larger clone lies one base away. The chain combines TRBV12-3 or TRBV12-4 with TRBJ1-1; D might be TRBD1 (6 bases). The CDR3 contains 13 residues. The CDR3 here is CASSLTGGTEALF. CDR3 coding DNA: TGTGCCAGCAGTTTAACGGGGGGCACTGAAGCTCTCTTT.

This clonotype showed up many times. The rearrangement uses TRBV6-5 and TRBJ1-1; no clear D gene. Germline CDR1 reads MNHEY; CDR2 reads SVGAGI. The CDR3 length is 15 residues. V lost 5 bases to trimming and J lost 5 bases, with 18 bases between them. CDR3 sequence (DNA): TGTGCCAGCAGTCACCGAGGAGGGAAGAATACTGAAGCTTTCTTT. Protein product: CASSHRGGKNTEAFF.

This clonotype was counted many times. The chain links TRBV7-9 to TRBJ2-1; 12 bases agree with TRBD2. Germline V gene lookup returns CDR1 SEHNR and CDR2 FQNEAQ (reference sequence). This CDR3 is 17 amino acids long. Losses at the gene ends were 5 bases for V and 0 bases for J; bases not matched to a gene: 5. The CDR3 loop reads CASSPPGLAGSYNEQFF. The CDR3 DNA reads TGTGCCAGCAGCCCACCGGGACTAGCGGGCTCCTACAATGAGCAGTTCTTC. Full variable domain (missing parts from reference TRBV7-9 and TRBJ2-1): DTGVSQNPRHKITKRGQNVTFRCDPISEHNRLYWYRQTLGQGPEFLTYFQNEAQLEKSRLLSDRFSAERPKGSFSTLEIQRTEQGDSAMYLCASSPPGLAGSYNEQFFGPGTRLTVL.

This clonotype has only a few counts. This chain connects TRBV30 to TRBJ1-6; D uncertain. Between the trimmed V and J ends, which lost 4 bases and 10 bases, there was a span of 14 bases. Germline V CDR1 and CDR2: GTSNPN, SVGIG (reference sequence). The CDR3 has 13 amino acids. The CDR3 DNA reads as TGTGCCTGGAAGGACCAGTCCGGGTCACCCCTCCACTTT. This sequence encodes CAWKDQSGSPLHF. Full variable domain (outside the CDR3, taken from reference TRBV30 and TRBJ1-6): SQTIHQWPATLVQPVGSPLSLECTVEGTSNPNLYWYRQAAGRGLQLLFYSVGIGQISSEVPQNLSASRPQDRQFILSSKKLLLSDSGFYLCAWKDQSGSPLHFGNGTRLTVT.

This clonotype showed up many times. The CDR3 DNA sequence: TGTGCCAGCAGCTTTCTAGTAGGGTCCGGGCCCTACAATGAGCAGTTCTTC. This sequence encodes CASSFLVGSGPYNEQFF. The chain links TRBV11-2 to TRBJ2-1; D gene unclear. The CDR3 consists of 17 residues. Trimming shortened V by 3 bases and J by 2 bases, and 17 bases separated the two germline ends. The germline V gene encodes CDR1 SGHAT and CDR2 FQNNGV.

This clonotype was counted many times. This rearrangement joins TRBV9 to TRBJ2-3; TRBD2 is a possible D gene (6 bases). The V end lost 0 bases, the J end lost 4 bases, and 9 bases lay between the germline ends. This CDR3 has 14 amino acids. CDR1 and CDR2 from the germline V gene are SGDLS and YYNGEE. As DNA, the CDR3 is TGTGCCAGCAGCGTAGCGGGGGTCGCAGATACGCAGTATTTT. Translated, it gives CASSVAGVADTQYF. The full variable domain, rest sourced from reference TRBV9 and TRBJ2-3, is DSGVTQTPKHLITATGQRVTLRCSPRSGDLSVYWYQQSLDQGLQFLIQYYNGEERAKGNILERFSAQQFPDLHSELNLSSLELGDSALYFCASSVAGVADTQYFGPGTRLTVL.

The CDR3 loop reads CASSDPPGAETQYF. CDR3 nucleotide sequence: TGTGCCAGCAGTGATCCCCCAGGGGCAGAGACCCAGTACTTC. The genes are TRBV25-1 and TRBJ2-5; D perhaps matches TRBD1 (6 bases). Germline CDR1 MGHDK, CDR2 SYGVNS. V was clipped by 3 bases and J by 4 bases, with 12 bases between them. This CDR3 is built from 14 residues.